The 16 T cell receptor beta chains reported below all come from one sample, sequenced in a study of response to subunit inactivated influenza vaccine. A single record per CDR3 protein comes from TCRdb applying MiXCR to the RT-PCR reads. The sample yields 450,000 to 550,000 distinct CDR3 sequences, roughly 25% seen once. The source was CD4+ T cells sorted from PBMCs, collected less than 6 days after vaccination. These receptors originate from a man aged 50-59 years who received an inactivated influenza vaccine.

The table lists this clonotype with a count of one. The V gene is TRBV28, the J gene TRBJ2-7, with D possibly called TRBD1 or TRBD2 (5 bases each). The CDR3 has 10 amino acids. Germline values: CDR1 MDHEN, CDR2 SYDVKM. Trimming took off 6 bases at V and 13 bases at J, with 13 bases between the two ends. CDR3 DNA: TGTGCCAGCAGGGGGGAGTCGGAATACTTC. This gives the protein CASRGESEYF.

V gene TRBV5-1 combines with J gene TRBJ2-2; tentatively, D is TRBD1 (5 bases). Germline-derived CDR1 and CDR2 are SGHRS and YFSETQ. The CDR3 covers 15 residues. V lost 3 bases and J lost 0, with 9 bases in between. The CDR3 region is CASSSDTPNTGELFF. DNA for the CDR3: TGCGCCAGCAGCTCGGACACTCCGAACACCGGGGAGCTGTTTTTT.

The V gene is TRBV12-3 or TRBV12-4, the J gene TRBJ2-7, with a possible D match to TRBD2 (5 bases). This CDR3 has 15 residues. Trimming pared 6 bases from V and 0 bases from J, leaving 15 bases between. In nucleotides, the CDR3 is TGTGCCAGCAGCCAAGGTACAGCGGACTCCTACGAGCAGTACTTC. Translating it yields CASSQGTADSYEQYF.

This clonotype was picked up a small number of times. The chain recombines TRBV2 with TRBJ2-2, with a weak D call TRBD1 (5 bases). The CDR3 is made up of 14 amino acids. Trimming took off 4 bases at V and 9 bases at J, with 15 bases between the two ends. CDR1 and CDR2 (germline): SNHLY, FYNNEI. The CDR3, as DNA: TGTGCCAGCAGTGGGGGCCTCGGCAGTCGGGAGCTGTTTTTT. Protein product: CASSGGLGSRELFF. Looking up the rest from reference TRBV2 and TRBJ2-2 gives the full variable domain: EPEVTQTPSHQVTQMGQEVILRCVPISNHLYFYWYRQILGQKVEFLVSFYNNEISEKSEIFDDQFSVERPDGSNFTLKIRSTKLEDSAMYFCASSGGLGSRELFFGEGSRLTVL.

The CDR3 nucleotides are TGTGCCAGCAGTCGGGGGTCTGGTGGAAACACCATATATTTT. The encoded protein is CASSRGSGGNTIYF. The rearrangement uses TRBV12-3 or TRBV12-4 and TRBJ1-3; possibly TRBD1 for D (5 bases). Trimming took 5 bases from V and 3 from J, leaving 11 bases between them. The length of the CDR3 is 14 residues.

This clonotype occurred a few times. The chain employs TRBV29-1 and TRBJ2-7, with a possible D match to TRBD1 (6 bases). V lost 6 bases and J lost 7, with 19 bases in between. The CDR3 has 13 residues. Germline V CDR1 and CDR2: SQVTM, ANQGSEA. The CDR3: CSVSVDRSLEQYF. In nucleotides, the CDR3 is TGCAGCGTCAGCGTCGACAGGTCTCTGGAGCAGTACTTC.

This chain uses TRBV12-3 or TRBV12-4 with TRBJ1-5, with D hard to call. The CDR3 sequence is 13 residues long. Trimming shortened V by 10 bases and J by 3 bases, and 13 bases separated the two germline ends. In DNA, the CDR3 is TGTGCCACCCAGGAGAGGCCCAATCAGCCCCAGCATTTT. Residues: CATQERPNQPQHF.

This clonotype was recorded a few times. The chain joins TRBV4-1 to TRBJ2-7; no clear D. This CDR3 spans 13 amino acids. Per germline, CDR1 MGHRA and CDR2 YSYEKL. V lost 2 bases and J lost 2, with 7 bases in between. The CDR3 spells CASSQRTTYEQYF. The CDR3 region has the DNA TGCGCCAGCAGCCAAAGGACCACCTACGAGCAGTACTTC.

V is TRBV7-2 and J is TRBJ2-7, with 10 positions matching TRBD2. Per germline, CDR1 SGHTA and CDR2 FQGNSA. The CDR3 contains 13 residues. V was clipped by 8 bases and J by 7 bases; unmatched bases: 8. The CDR3 protein is CASLLAGLGEQYF. CDR3 coding DNA: TGTGCCAGCTTACTAGCGGGGTTGGGGGAGCAGTACTTC.

The chain recombines TRBV6-1 with TRBJ2-1, with D possibly being TRBD1 (5 bases). Trimming took off 2 bases at V and 6 bases at J, with 8 bases between the two ends. The germline V gene has CDR1 MNHNS and CDR2 SASEGT. The CDR3 has 13 amino acids. CDR3 nucleotides: TGTGCCAGCAGTGAAAGGGGAATCAATGAGCAGTTCTTC. This gives the protein CASSERGINEQFF.

J is TRBJ2-1 and V is TRBV7-9; TRBD2 matches 11 bases. Looked up from germline, CDR1 is SEHNR and CDR2 is FQNEAQ (reference sequence). This CDR3 is 17 amino acids long. V lost 5 bases, J lost 4 bases, and 10 bases stayed unmatched. CDR3 sequence reads: CASSQGLTSGSYNEQFF. The CDR3 DNA sequence: TGTGCCAGCAGCCAGGGGTTAACTAGCGGGAGTTACAATGAGCAGTTCTTC.

This clonotype occurred once. The chain recombines TRBV3-1 with TRBJ2-5; D unresolved. The germline V and J ends were trimmed by 2 bases and 2 bases, with 12 bases remaining between them. Germline CDR1 reads LGHDT; CDR2 reads YNNKEL (reference sequence). There are 15 residues in the CDR3. The CDR3 sequence is CASSQPLLLQETQYF. The CDR3 DNA reads as TGTGCCAGCAGCCAACCCCTCCTTCTTCAAGAGACCCAGTACTTC.

This clonotype was seen once. V is TRBV4-3 and J is TRBJ2-6; 9 nucleotides agree with TRBD1. The CDR3 spans 18 residues. Germline V gene lookup returns CDR1 LGHNA and CDR2 YSLEER. Trimming took 3 bases from V and 4 from J; bases not matched to a gene: 10. The CDR3 spells CASSQEGQGVYGANVLTF. CDR3 coding DNA: TGCGCCAGCAGCCAGGAGGGACAGGGAGTCTACGGGGCCAACGTCCTGACTTTC.

V and J are TRBV4-1 and TRBJ2-3, with unresolved D. The germline gives CDR1 MGHRA, CDR2 YSYEKL. The ends were cut back, 1 base at V and 8 bases at J, with 19 bases in the middle. CDR3 length: 16 residues. CDR3 in amino acids: CASSQVPLVVPPTQYF. CDR3 bases: TGCGCCAGCAGCCAAGTCCCTCTCGTAGTGCCCCCTACGCAGTATTTT.

The chain is built from TRBV30 and TRBJ1-1; 9 bases align to TRBD1. Germline V gene lookup returns CDR1 GTSNPN and CDR2 SVGIG (reference sequence). This CDR3 has 16 amino acids. V was clipped by 1 base and J by 0 bases; unmatched bases: 6. CDR3 DNA: TGTGCCTGGAGTGCCACCCGGGACAGGGTGAACACTGAAGCTTTCTTT. Its protein is CAWSATRDRVNTEAFF.

A few counts support this clonotype. The V call is TRBV10-3, the J call TRBJ2-3; D gene uncertain. V dropped 9 bases and J dropped 3 bases, with 10 bases sitting between them. Germline CDR1 and CDR2: ENHRY and SYGVKD. The CDR3 length is 12 residues. The CDR3 coding sequence is TGTGCCATTTCGACGAGGACAGATACGCAGTATTTT. This sequence encodes CAISTRTDTQYF.